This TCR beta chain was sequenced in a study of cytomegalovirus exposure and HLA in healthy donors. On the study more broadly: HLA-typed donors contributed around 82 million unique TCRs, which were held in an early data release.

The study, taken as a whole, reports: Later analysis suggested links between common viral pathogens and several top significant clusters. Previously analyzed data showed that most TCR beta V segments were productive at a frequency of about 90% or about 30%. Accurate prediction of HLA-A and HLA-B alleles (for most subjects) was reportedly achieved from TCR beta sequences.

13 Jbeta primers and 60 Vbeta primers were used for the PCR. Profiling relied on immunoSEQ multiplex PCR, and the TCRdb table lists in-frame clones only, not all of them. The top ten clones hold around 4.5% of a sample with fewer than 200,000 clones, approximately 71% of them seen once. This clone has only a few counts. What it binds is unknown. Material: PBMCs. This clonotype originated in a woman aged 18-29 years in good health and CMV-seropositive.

The CDR3 nucleotides are TGCGCCAGCAGCTTCATTACTAGCGGGAAGTCTAGCACAGATACGCAGTATTTT. Translating it yields CASSFITSGKSSTDTQYF. V and J are TRBV5-1 and TRBJ2-3; 10 nucleotides align to TRBD2. Per the germline V gene, CDR1 is SGHRS and CDR2 is YFSETQ. The trim removed 2 bases at V and 0 bases at J, leaving 9 bases unmatched. The CDR3 extends over 18 amino acids.